The text below deals with one T cell receptor beta chain. Trimming took 3 bases from V and 2 from J; bases not matched to a gene: 2. The CDR3 contains 15 residues. CDR1 and CDR2 from the germline V gene are SGHAT and FQNNGV. This sample was taken from a study of blood T cell repertoires in COVID-19. Overall study context: The United States, Italy and Spain were the sources of the acute and convalescent COVID-19 samples. The analysed material was cDNA or gDNA that came from T cells, B-cell-depleted T cells, or PBMCs.

Authors' data handling: Reference gene primer amplification in the assay estimated nucleated cell counts. Data came from immunoSEQ multiplex PCR; TCRdb stores just in-frame clones and leaves some out. V, J and clone size reflect that table, while D and trimming were determined from the DNA. The sample yields roughly 90,000 clones, 75% to 85% seen once. The chain employs TRBV11-2 and TRBJ2-7, with 12 nucleotides matching TRBD1. The sample consisted of peripheral blood. The sequence came from a woman in her 70s with acute or convalescent COVID-19. The CDR3 region has the DNA TGTGCCAGCAGCTTGGGACAGGGGGCACCCTACGAGCAGTACTTC. Translated: CASSLGQGAPYEQYF.